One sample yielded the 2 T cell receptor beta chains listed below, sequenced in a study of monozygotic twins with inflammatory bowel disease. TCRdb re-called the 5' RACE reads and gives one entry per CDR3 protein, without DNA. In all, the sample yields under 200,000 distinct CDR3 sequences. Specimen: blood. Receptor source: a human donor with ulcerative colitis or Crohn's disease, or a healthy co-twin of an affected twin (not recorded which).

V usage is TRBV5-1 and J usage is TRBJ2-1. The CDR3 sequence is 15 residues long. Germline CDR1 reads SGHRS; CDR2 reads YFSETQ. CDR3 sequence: CASSWSRGSYNEQFF.

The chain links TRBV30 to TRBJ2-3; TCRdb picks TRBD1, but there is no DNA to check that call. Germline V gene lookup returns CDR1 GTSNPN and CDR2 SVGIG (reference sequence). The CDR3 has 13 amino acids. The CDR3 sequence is CAWTQRGQDTQYF.